These 26 T cell receptor beta chains share one sample of origin, sequenced in a study of vaccination and CD4 T cells after COVID-19. These receptors' antigens are unknown. Specified treatment: 10-day PBMC culture with coronavirus spike peptide pools or control peptides (ViraFEST assay). Sequenced with the Oncomine TCR Beta short-read assay was DNA taken from cultured CD4+ T cells. One entry per CDR3 protein results from TCRdb running MiXCR on the PCR reads. The sample records under 20,000 distinct CDR3 sequences, roughly 70% being singletons. Material: CD4+ T cells from blood, cultured in vitro. The receptors derive from a human donor who had recovered from COVID-19.

This CDR3 reads CASSQDGNYGYTF. DNA of the CDR3: TGTGCCAGCAGCCAAGATGGGAACTATGGCTACACCTTC. The chain couples TRBV14 to TRBJ1-2; D uncertain. From germline, CDR1 is SGHDN and CDR2 FVKESK. The CDR3 is 13 residues long. Trimming stripped 0 bases from V and 2 bases from J, with 4 bases between.

The chain links TRBV6-1 to TRBJ2-3, with a possible D match to TRBD2 (6 bases). This CDR3 has 15 residues. Trimming pared 1 base from V and 0 bases from J, leaving 8 bases between. Germline CDR1 and CDR2: MNHNS and SASEGT. DNA for the CDR3: TGTGCCAGCAGTGAAGATCGGGGGAGCACAGATACGCAGTATTTT. Translating it yields CASSEDRGSTDTQYF.

The chain combines TRBV20-1 with TRBJ2-3; 9 bases are shared with TRBD2. This CDR3 contains 15 residues. J gave up 4 bases and V 4 bases, and 9 bases lay outside the gene matches. The germline V gene encodes CDR1 DFQATT and CDR2 SNEGSKA (reference sequence). CDR3 bases: TGCAGTGCTACCGGGGCGGGAGGGCTTGCAGATACGCAGTATTTT. Protein sequence: CSATGAGGLADTQYF.

This clonotype is a singleton in its sample. This chain joins TRBV20-1 and TRBJ2-1, with 10 positions matching TRBD2. This CDR3 contains 18 residues. Trimming cost V 0 bases and J 9 bases; bases outside gene matches: 17. Germline V gives CDR1 DFQATT, CDR2 SNEGSKA (reference sequence). The CDR3 region has the DNA TGCAGTGCTAGAGATTCTGGACAGCGGGAGGGCCGGGGCGGTGAGCAGTTCTTC. This codes for CSARDSGQREGRGGEQFF.

V is TRBV6-1 and J is TRBJ2-1; the D is unclear. V was pared by 7 bases and J by 3 bases, with 10 bases between. Germline CDR1 is MNHNS and CDR2 is SASEGT. The CDR3 is 13 amino acids. CDR3 protein: CASIRWGYNEQFF. In DNA form, the CDR3 reads TGTGCCAGCATTCGATGGGGCTACAATGAGCAGTTCTTC.

The chain couples TRBV6-5 to TRBJ1-2, with 7 bases matching TRBD1. The CDR3 sequence is 19 residues long. CDR1 is MNHEY, CDR2 SVGAGI, per germline. With V trimmed by 4 bases and J by 0 bases, 17 bases remained unmatched. The CDR3 DNA sequence: TGTGCCAGCAGTTCGACTAGAAACAGGGGACAAGGAGCTAACTATGGCTACACCTTC. This gives the protein CASSSTRNRGQGANYGYTF.

V usage is TRBV10-3 and J usage is TRBJ1-1; D call uncertain. Germline V CDR1 and CDR2: ENHRY, SYGVKD. Trimming stripped 2 bases from V and 1 base from J, with 8 bases between. The CDR3 has 14 amino acids. CDR3 protein: CAISERGENTEAFF. In DNA, the CDR3 is TGTGCCATCAGTGAGCGGGGAGAGAACACTGAAGCTTTCTTT.

The chain links TRBV11-2 to TRBJ2-5; possibly TRBD2 for D (5 bases). Germline V gene sequence: CDR1 SGHAT, CDR2 FQNNGV. CDR3 size: 13 residues. V shed 3 bases and J shed 5 bases, with 10 bases lying between them. The CDR3 is CASSFSGPETQYF. The DNA for the CDR3 is TGTGCCAGCAGCTTCAGCGGCCCGGAGACCCAGTACTTC.

The chain uses TRBV4-3 and TRBJ1-5; D gene unclear. V lost 1 base to trimming and J lost 7 bases, with 14 bases between them. This CDR3 is 15 amino acids long. Per germline, CDR1 LGHNA and CDR2 YSLEER. CDR3 in amino acids: CASSQVWMAGQPQHF. The DNA of the CDR3 is TGCGCCAGCAGCCAAGTTTGGATGGCCGGCCAGCCCCAGCATTTT.

The J gene is TRBJ1-1, the V gene TRBV7-9, with TRBD1 as a possible D gene (5 bases). The V gene lost 6 bases and the J gene lost 5 bases, with 22 bases spanning the gap. Looked up from germline, CDR1 is SEHNR and CDR2 is FQNEAQ (reference sequence). The CDR3 runs 16 residues. Here the CDR3 DNA reads TGTGCCAGCAGTCAAGGGACGGAGGAACTAGGGACTGAAGCTTTCTTT. Translating it yields CASSQGTEELGTEAFF.

This clonotype was counted a few times. The chain joins TRBV6-1 to TRBJ1-3, with 7 nucleotides matching TRBD1. The CDR3 consists of 15 residues. V lost 6 bases to trimming and J lost 4 bases; unmatched junction nucleotides: 9. Per the germline V gene, CDR1 is MNHNS and CDR2 is SASEGT. The CDR3 sequence is CASRPAGGRGNTIYF. Written as DNA, the CDR3 is TGTGCCAGCAGGCCCGCAGGGGGACGAGGAAACACCATATATTTT.

The genes are TRBV29-1 and TRBJ1-1; no firm D call. Trimming took 5 bases from V and 3 from J, leaving 7 bases between them. The germline CDR1 and CDR2 sequences are SQVTM and ANQGSEA. There are 11 residues in the CDR3. Written as DNA, the CDR3 is TGCAGCGTTTTCGGAGACACTGAAGCTTTCTTT. Protein: CSVFGDTEAFF. Complete variable domain (other parts from reference TRBV29-1 and TRBJ1-1): SAVISQKPSRDICQRGTSLTIQCQVDSQVTMMFWYRQQPGQSLTLIATANQGSEATYESGFVIDKFPISRPNLTFSTLTVSNMSPEDSSIYLCSVFGDTEAFFGQGTRLTVV.

This chain joins TRBV12-3 or TRBV12-4 and TRBJ2-5; the D gene is possibly TRBD1 (6 bases). The CDR3 is 14 amino acids. Trimming removed 6 bases from V and 2 bases from J, with 13 bases in between. Here the CDR3 DNA reads TGTGCCAGCAGCCACCGGGACACGCAAGAGACCCAGTACTTC. Translation: CASSHRDTQETQYF.

The V call is TRBV15, the J call TRBJ1-2; TRBD1 might be the D (5 bases). Between the trimmed V and J ends, which lost 0 bases and 4 bases, there was a span of 9 bases. The CDR3 spans 14 residues. Germline values: CDR1 LNHNV, CDR2 YYDKDF (reference sequence). The CDR3 DNA reads TGTGCCACCAGCAGAGATCGGGACTCCTATGGCTACACCTTC. Amino acids: CATSRDRDSYGYTF.

This clonotype was seen a single time. In nucleotides, the CDR3 is TGCAGTGCTAGTGACAGGGGGCAACTCATGAACACTGAAGCTTTCTTT. It translates to CSASDRGQLMNTEAFF. V gene TRBV20-1 combines with J gene TRBJ1-1, with TRBD1 identical over 10 bases. V gave up 3 bases and J gave up 0 bases; unmatched junction bases: 7. CDR3 length: 16 amino acids. Germline V gene data show CDR1 as DFQATT and CDR2 as SNEGSKA (reference sequence).

The chain has TRBV20-1 and TRBJ2-1, with a possible D match to TRBD2 (5 bases). CDR3 length equals 13 residues. Looked up from germline, CDR1 is DFQATT and CDR2 is SNEGSKA (reference sequence). V was trimmed by 5 bases and J by 5 bases, leaving 13 bases between them. The CDR3 bases are TGCAGTGCTCCCCGACCCGGGGACAATGAGCAGTTCTTC. Translation: CSAPRPGDNEQFF.

This clonotype was counted only a few times. The rearrangement uses TRBV7-2 and TRBJ2-3, with 11 positions matching TRBD2. Germline V gene sequence: CDR1 SGHTA, CDR2 FQGNSA. The length of the CDR3 is 18 residues. Trimming at V came to 5 bases and at J to 2 bases, leaving 12 bases not matched to a gene. In DNA, the CDR3 is TGTGCCAGCAGCCCACAACCTAGCGGGAGGACGCACACAGATACGCAGTATTTT. This gives the protein CASSPQPSGRTHTDTQYF.

The chain employs TRBV2 and TRBJ1-3, with D maybe TRBD1 (6 bases). CDR1 SNHLY and CDR2 FYNNEI come from the germline V gene. Trimming left V 4 bases short and J 8 bases short, with 9 bases between. The CDR3 sequence is 12 residues long. As DNA, the CDR3 is TGTGCCAGCAGTGTGGGGGGGCACACCATATATTTT. Protein product: CASSVGGHTIYF.

This rearrangement joins TRBV7-9 to TRBJ1-1; D remains unclear. V shed 1 base and J shed 7 bases, with 7 bases lying between them. Germline CDR1 reads SEHNR; CDR2 reads FQNEAQ (reference sequence). The CDR3 consists of 12 residues. CDR3 residues: CASSLGEGEAFF. The CDR3 coding sequence is TGTGCCAGCAGCTTAGGCGAGGGTGAAGCTTTCTTT.

V is TRBV5-4 and J is TRBJ1-1; 8 bases are shared with TRBD1. The trim removed 3 bases at V and 4 bases at J, leaving 5 bases unmatched. Germline V CDR1 and CDR2: SGHNT, YYREEE (reference sequence). This CDR3 has 14 residues. This CDR3 is CASSSRGRSTEAFF. CDR3 coding DNA: TGTGCCAGCAGCTCCAGGGGGCGTAGCACTGAAGCTTTCTTT.

V and J are TRBV12-3 or TRBV12-4 and TRBJ1-6; perhaps TRBD1 as D (6 bases). The CDR3 is made up of 12 amino acids. The V and J ends lost 8 bases and 10 bases respectively, with 12 bases between them. The CDR3: CASLTGASPLHF. The CDR3, as DNA: TGTGCCAGCCTAACGGGGGCCTCACCCCTCCACTTT.

The rearrangement joins TRBV20-1 to TRBJ2-3, with D possibly TRBD2 on 6 matching bases. The germline CDR1 and CDR2 sequences are DFQATT and SNEGSKA (reference sequence). V lost 5 bases, J lost 6 bases, and 15 bases lay in between. The CDR3 sequence is 13 residues long. CDR3: CSAPTRPLDTQYF. In DNA, the CDR3 is TGCAGTGCTCCGACTAGGCCCCTGGATACGCAGTATTTT.

V and J are TRBV10-3 and TRBJ1-3; the D gene is possibly TRBD1 (6 bases). The germline V and J ends were trimmed by 8 bases and 1 base, with 15 bases remaining between them. CDR1 and CDR2 from the germline V gene are ENHRY and SYGVKD. CDR3 size: 15 residues. This chain's CDR3 is CAISKEGGSGNTIYF. For the CDR3, the DNA is TGTGCCATCTCCAAGGAGGGGGGTTCTGGAAACACCATATATTTT.

The V and J genes are TRBV7-2 and TRBJ1-5; D is undetermined. The V end lost 2 bases, the J end lost 2 bases, and 13 bases lay between the germline ends. The CDR3 spans 16 residues. Germline values: CDR1 SGHTA, CDR2 FQGNSA. The chain's CDR3 is CASSLTWGQGNQPQHF. The CDR3 nucleotides read TGTGCCAGCAGCTTAACCTGGGGTCAGGGCAATCAGCCCCAGCATTTT.

The chain joins TRBV7-9 to TRBJ2-7, with TRBD2 matching 7 bases. V gave up 0 bases and J gave up 4 bases; unmatched junction bases: 9. Looked up from germline, CDR1 is SEHNR and CDR2 is FQNEAQ (reference sequence). This CDR3 is 16 amino acids long. CDR3 bases: TGTGCCAGCAGCTTAGCGAAGGGTAGCGGGCAGTACGAGCAGTACTTC. This codes for CASSLAKGSGQYEQYF.

The chain recombines TRBV6-2 or TRBV6-3 with TRBJ2-7, with 13 bases that match TRBD2. The CDR3 spans 15 residues. With V trimmed by 6 bases and J by 3 bases, 5 bases remained unmatched. CDR1 is MNHEY, CDR2 SVGEGT, per germline. CDR3: CASSLGLAGFYEQYF. DNA for the CDR3: TGTGCCAGCAGCCTGGGACTAGCGGGATTCTACGAGCAGTACTTC.